This T cell receptor beta chain was identified during a study of blood T cell repertoires in COVID-19. Study-level background: Samples came from the United States, Italy and Spain, spanning acute and convalescent COVID-19. Nucleic acid was either cDNA or gDNA, and it came from T cells, B-cell-depleted T cells, or PBMCs.

Per the original data handling: Counts of nucleated cells, estimated from reference gene primer amplification, were obtained. Sequenced by immunoSEQ multiplex PCR; TCRdb stores in-frame clones only, minus some. D and trimming were read from the DNA, whereas the V and J calls and clone size are those reported in that table. The top ten clones hold 2% to 3% of a sample with about 270,000 clones, 91% of them seen once. Those enrolled in Seattle joined during active infection and were followed longitudinally afterward. The CDR3 spans 14 residues. V shed 0 bases and J 6 bases; nucleotides not matched to a gene: 5. CDR1 is LGHDT, CDR2 YNNKEL, per germline (reference sequence).

The chain uses TRBV3-1 (or the pseudogene TRBV3-2) and TRBJ2-7; TRBD2 matches at 7 bases. Source material: peripheral blood. This clonotype originated in a person between 18 and 30 years old with COVID-19, enrolled during active disease. This chain's CDR3 is CASSQELGRAEQYF. The CDR3 DNA is TGTGCCAGCAGCCAAGAATTAGGGAGGGCCGAGCAGTACTTC.